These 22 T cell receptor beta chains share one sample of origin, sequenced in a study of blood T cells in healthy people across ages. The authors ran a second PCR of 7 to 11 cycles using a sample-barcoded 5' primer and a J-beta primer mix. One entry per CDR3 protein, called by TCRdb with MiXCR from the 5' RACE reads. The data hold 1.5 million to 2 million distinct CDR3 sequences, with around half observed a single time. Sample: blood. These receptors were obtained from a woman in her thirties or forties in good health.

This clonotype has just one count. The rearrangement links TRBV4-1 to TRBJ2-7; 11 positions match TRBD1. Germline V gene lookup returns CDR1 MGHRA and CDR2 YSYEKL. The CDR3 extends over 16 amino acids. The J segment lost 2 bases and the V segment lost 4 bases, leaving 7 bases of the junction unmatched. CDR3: CASSPQRTGGPYEQYF. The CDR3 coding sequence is TGCGCCAGCAGCCCCCAAAGGACAGGGGGCCCCTACGAGCAGTACTTC.

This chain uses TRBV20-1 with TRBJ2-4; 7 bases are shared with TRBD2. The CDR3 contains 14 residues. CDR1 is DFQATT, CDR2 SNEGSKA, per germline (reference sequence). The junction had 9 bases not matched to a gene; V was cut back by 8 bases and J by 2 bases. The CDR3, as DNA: TGCAGTTTTTCGTCGGGGGGAACCAAAAACATTCAGTACTTC. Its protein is CSFSSGGTKNIQYF.

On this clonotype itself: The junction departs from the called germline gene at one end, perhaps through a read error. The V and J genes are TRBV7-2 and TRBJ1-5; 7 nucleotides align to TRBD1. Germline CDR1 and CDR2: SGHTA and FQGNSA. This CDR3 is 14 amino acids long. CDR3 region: CASSARTGNRPQHF. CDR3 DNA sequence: TGTGCCAGCAGCGCCCGGACAGGCAATCGGCCCCAGCATTTT.

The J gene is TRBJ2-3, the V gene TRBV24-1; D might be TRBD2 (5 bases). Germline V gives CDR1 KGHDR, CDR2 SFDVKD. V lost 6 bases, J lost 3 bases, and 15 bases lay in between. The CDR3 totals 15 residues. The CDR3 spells CATSTSMGATDTQYF. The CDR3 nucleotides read TGTGCCACCAGTACCTCAATGGGAGCAACAGATACGCAGTATTTT.

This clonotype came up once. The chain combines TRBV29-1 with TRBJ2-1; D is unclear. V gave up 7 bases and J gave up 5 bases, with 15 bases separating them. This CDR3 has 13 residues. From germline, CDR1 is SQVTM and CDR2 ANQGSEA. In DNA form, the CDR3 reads TGCAGCGGTGCCCGGACGGAAAACAATGAGCAGTTCTTC. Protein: CSGARTENNEQFF.

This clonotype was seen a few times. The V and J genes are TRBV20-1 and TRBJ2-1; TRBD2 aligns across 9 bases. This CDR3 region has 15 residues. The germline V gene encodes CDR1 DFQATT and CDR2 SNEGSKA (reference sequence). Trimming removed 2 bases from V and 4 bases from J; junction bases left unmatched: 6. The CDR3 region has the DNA TGCAGTGCTAGACCTCCTCTAGCGGGATACAATGAGCAGTTCTTC. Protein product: CSARPPLAGYNEQFF.

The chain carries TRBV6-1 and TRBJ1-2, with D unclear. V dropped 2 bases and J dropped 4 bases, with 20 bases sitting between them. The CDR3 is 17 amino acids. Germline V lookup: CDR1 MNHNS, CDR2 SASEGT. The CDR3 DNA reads TGTGCCAGCAGTGAAAATTTACTTGAACGACGGGCCTATGGCTACACCTTC. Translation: CASSENLLERRAYGYTF.

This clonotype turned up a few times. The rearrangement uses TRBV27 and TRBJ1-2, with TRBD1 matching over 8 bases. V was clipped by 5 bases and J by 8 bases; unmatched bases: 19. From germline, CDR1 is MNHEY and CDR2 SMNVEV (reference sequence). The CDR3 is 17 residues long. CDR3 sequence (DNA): TGTGCCAGCAGTCAATGGGCGGTGAGGCAGGGGGCTTGGGGCTACACCTTC. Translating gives CASSQWAVRQGAWGYTF.

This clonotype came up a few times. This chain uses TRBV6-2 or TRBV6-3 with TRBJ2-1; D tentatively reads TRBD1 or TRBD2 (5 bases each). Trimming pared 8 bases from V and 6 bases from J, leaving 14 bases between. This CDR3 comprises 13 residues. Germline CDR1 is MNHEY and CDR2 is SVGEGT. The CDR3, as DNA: TGTGCCAGCGGGGGAATAGTGATCAATGAGCAGTTCTTC. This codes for CASGGIVINEQFF.

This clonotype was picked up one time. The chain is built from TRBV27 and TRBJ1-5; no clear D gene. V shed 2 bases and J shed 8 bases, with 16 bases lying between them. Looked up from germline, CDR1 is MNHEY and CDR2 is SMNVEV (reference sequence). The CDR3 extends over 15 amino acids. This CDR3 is CASSLPSPWTKPQHF. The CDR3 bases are TGTGCCAGCAGTTTACCGAGCCCCTGGACCAAGCCCCAGCATTTT.

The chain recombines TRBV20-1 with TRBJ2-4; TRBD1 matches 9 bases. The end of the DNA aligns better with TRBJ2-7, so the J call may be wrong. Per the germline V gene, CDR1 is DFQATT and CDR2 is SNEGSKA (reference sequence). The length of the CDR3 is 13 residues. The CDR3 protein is CSATTGGQNEQYF. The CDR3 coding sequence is TGCAGTGCCACGACAGGGGGTCAGAACGAGCAGTACTTC.

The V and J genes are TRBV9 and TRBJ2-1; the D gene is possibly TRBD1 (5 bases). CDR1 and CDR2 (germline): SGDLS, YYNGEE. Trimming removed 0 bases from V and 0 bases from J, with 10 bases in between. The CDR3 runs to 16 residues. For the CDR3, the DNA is TGTGCCAGCAGCGTAGGTCAGGGTAGCTCCTACAATGAGCAGTTCTTC. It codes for CASSVGQGSSYNEQFF.

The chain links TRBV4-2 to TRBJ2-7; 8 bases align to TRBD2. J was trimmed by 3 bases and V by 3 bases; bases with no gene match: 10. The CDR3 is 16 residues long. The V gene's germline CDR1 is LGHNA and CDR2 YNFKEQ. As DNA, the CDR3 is TGTGCCAGCAGCCACATAAGCGGGGGATCAGTCTACGAGCAGTACTTC. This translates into CASSHISGGSVYEQYF.

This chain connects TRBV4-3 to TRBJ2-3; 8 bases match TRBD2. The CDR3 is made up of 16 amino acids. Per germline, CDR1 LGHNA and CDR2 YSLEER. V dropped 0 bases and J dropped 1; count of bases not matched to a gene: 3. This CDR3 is CASSQETSEGTDTQYF. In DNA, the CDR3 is TGCGCCAGCAGCCAAGAGACTAGCGAGGGCACAGATACGCAGTATTTT.

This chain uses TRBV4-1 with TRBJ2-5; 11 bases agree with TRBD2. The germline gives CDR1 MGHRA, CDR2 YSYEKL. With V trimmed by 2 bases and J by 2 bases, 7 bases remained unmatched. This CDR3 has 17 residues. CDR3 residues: CASSQLLAGVLQETQYF. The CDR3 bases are TGCGCCAGCAGCCAACTACTAGCGGGGGTTTTGCAAGAGACCCAGTACTTC.

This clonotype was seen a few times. CDR3 region: CASSVDTGGNQPQHF. The CDR3 coding sequence is TGTGCCAGCAGCGTCGATACAGGGGGTAATCAGCCCCAGCATTTT. The chain couples TRBV7-6 to TRBJ1-5; 8 bases map to TRBD1. CDR1 SGHVS and CDR2 FNYEAQ come from the germline V gene. This CDR3 contains 15 residues. Germline trimming cut 5 bases from V and 4 bases from J; bases unmatched to any gene: 7.

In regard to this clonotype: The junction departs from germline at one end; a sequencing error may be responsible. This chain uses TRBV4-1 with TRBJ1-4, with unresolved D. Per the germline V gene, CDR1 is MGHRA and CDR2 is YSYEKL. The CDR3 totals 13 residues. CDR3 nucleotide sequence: TGTGCCAGCAGCCAAGTACTCGGTGAAAAACTGTTTTTT. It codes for CASSQVLGEKLFF.

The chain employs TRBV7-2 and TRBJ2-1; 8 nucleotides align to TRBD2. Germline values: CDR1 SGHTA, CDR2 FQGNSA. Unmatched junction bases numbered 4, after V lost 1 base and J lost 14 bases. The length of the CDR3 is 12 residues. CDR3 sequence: CASSLGGTREFF. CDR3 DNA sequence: TGTGCCAGCAGCTTAGGCGGGACTAGGGAGTTCTTC. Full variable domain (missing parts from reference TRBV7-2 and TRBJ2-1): GAGVSQSPSNKVTEKGKDVELRCDPISGHTALYWYRQSLGQGLEFLIYFQGNSAPDKSGLPSDRFSAERTGGSVSTLTIQRTQQEDSAVYLCASSLGGTREFFGPGTRLTVL.

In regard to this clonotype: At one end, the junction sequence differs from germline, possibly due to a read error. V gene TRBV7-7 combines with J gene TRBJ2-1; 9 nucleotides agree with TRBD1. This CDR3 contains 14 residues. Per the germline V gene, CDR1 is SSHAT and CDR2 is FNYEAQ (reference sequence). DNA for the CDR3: TGTGCTAGCAGCCCCCGGGACAGGGACTATGAGCAGTTCTTC. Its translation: CASSPRDRDYEQFF.

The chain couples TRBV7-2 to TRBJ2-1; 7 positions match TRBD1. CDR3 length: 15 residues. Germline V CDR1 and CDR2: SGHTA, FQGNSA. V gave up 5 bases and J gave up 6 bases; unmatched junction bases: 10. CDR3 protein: CASSPETGVLNEQFF. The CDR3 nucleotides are TGTGCCAGCAGCCCAGAAACAGGGGTTCTCAATGAGCAGTTCTTC.

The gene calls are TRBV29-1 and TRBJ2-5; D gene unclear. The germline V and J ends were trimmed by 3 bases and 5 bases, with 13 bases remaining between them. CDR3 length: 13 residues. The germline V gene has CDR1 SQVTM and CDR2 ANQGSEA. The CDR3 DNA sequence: TGCAGCGTTGATAGAGTTAATGGGGAGACCCAGTACTTC. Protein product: CSVDRVNGETQYF.

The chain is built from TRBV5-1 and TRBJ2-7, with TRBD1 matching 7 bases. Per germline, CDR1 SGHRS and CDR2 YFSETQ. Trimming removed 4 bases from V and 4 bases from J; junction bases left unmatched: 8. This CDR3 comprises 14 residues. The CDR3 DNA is TGCGCCAGCAGCCAGACAGGGAAGGGGTACGAGCAGTACTTC. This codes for CASSQTGKGYEQYF. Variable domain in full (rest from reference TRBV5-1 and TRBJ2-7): KAGVTQTPRYLIKTRGQQVTLSCSPISGHRSVSWYQQTPGQGLQFLFEYFSETQRNKGNFPGRFSGRQFSNSRSEMNVSTLELGDSALYLCASSQTGKGYEQYFGPGTRLTVT.